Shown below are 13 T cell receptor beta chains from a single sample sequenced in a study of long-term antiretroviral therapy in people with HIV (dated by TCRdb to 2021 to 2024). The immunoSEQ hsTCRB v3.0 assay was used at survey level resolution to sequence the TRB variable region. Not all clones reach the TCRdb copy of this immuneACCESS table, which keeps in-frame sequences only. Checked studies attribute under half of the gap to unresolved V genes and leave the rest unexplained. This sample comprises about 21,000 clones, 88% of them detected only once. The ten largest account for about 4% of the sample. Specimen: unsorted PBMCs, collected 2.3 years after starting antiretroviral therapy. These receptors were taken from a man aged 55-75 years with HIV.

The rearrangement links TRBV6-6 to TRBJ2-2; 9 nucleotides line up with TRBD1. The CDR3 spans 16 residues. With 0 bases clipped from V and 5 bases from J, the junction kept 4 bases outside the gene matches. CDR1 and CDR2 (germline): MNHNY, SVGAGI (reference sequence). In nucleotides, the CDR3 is TGTGCCAGCAGTTACTCGGGGACAGGGCCGACCGGGGAGCTGTTTTTT. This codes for CASSYSGTGPTGELFF.

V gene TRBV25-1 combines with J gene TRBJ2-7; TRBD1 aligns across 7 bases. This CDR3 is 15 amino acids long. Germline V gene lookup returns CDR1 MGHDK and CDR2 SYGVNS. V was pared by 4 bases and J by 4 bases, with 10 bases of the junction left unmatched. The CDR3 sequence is CASSAPGQILYEQYF. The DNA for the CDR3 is TGTGCCAGCAGTGCTCCGGGACAGATACTATACGAGCAGTACTTC.

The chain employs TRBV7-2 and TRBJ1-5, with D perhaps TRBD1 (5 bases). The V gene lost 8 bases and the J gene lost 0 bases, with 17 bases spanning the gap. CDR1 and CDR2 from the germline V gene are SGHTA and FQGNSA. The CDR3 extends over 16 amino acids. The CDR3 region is CASSAGRGYSNQPQHF. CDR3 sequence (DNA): TGTGCCAGCTCAGCCGGACGGGGGTATAGCAATCAGCCCCAGCATTTT. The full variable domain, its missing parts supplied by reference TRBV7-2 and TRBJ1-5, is GAGVSQSPSNKVTEKGKDVELRCDPISGHTALYWYRQSLGQGLEFLIYFQGNSAPDKSGLPSDRFSAERTGGSVSTLTIQRTQQEDSAVYLCASSAGRGYSNQPQHFGDGTRLSIL.

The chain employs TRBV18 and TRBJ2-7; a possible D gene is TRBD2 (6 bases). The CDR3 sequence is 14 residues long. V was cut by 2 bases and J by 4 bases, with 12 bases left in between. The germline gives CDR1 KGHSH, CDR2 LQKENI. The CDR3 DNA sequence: TGTGCCAGCTCACCAGGGTCAGGGAGGTACGAGCAGTACTTC. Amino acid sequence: CASSPGSGRYEQYF. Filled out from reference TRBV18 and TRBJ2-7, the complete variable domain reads NAGVMQNPRHLVRRRGQEARLRCSPMKGHSHVYWYRQLPEEGLKFMVYLQKENIIDESGMPKERFSAEFPKEGPSILRIQQVVRGDSAAYFCASSPGSGRYEQYFGPGTRLTVT.

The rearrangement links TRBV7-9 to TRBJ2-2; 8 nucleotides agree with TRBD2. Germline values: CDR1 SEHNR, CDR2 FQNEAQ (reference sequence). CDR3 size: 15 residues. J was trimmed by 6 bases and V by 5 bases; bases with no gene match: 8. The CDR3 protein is CASSLLAEFAGELFF. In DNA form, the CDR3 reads TGTGCCAGCAGCCTACTAGCGGAATTTGCCGGGGAGCTGTTTTTT.

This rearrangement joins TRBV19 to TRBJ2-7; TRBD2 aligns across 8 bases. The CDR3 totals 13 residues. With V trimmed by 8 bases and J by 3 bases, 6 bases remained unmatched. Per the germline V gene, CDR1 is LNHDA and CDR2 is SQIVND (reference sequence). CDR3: CASRPGLGYEQYF. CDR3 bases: TGTGCCAGTCGCCCGGGACTAGGCTACGAGCAGTACTTC. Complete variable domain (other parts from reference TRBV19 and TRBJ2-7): DGGITQSPKYLFRKEGQNVTLSCEQNLNHDAMYWYRQDPGQGLRLIYYSQIVNDFQKGDIAEGYSVSREKKESFPLTVTSAQKNPTAFYLCASRPGLGYEQYFGPGTRLTVT.

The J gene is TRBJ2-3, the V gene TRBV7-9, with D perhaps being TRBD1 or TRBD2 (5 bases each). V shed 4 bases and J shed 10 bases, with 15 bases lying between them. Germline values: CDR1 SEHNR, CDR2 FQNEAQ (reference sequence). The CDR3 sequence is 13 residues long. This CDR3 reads CASSSGLLVSQYF. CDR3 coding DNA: TGTGCCAGCAGCTCAGGGTTACTAGTTTCGCAGTATTTT.

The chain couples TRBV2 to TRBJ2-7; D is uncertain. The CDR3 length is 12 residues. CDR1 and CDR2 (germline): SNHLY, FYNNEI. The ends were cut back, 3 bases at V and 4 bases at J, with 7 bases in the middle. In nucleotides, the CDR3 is TGTGCCAGCAGTGAGCAGACATACGAGCAGTACTTC. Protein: CASSEQTYEQYF.

The CDR3 reads CAWTSGYYEQYF. The CDR3, as DNA: TGTGCCTGGACTAGCGGGTATTACGAGCAGTACTTC. The chain recombines TRBV30 with TRBJ2-7; 8 bases align to TRBD2. There are 12 residues in the CDR3. The trim removed 4 bases at V and 4 bases at J, leaving 3 bases unmatched. The germline V gene has CDR1 GTSNPN and CDR2 SVGIG (reference sequence).

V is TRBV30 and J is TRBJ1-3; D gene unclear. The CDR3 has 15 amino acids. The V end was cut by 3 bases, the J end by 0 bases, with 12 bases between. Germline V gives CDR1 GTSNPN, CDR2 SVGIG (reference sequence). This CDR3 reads CAWSPGLSSGNTIYF. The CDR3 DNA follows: TGTGCCTGGAGCCCCGGACTGAGCTCTGGAAACACCATATATTTT.

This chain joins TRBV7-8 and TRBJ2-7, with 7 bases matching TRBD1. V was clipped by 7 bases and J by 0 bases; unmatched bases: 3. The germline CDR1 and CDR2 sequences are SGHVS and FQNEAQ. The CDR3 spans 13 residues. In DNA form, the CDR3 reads TGTGCCAGCACGGGACAGCCCTCCTACGAGCAGTACTTC. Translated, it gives CASTGQPSYEQYF.

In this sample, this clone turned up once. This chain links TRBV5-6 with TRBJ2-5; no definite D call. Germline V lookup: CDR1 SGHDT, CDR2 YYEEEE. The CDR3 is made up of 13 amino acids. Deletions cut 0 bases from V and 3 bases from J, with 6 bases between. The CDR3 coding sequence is TGTGCCAGCAGCTTGGTTAGAGAAGAGACCCAGTACTTC. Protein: CASSLVREETQYF.

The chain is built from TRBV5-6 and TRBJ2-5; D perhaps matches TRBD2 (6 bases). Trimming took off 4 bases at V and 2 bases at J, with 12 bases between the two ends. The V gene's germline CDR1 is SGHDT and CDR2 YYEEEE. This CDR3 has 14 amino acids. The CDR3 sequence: CASSRGTSQETQYF. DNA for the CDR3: TGTGCCAGCAGCCGAGGGACTTCTCAAGAGACCCAGTACTTC.